This entry is about one T cell receptor (beta chain). Its recognized antigen is unknown. Base qualities are missing; no much larger clone stands one base away. The data originate from a study of response to subunit inactivated influenza vaccine (dated by TCRdb to the late 2010s). At the level of the whole study: To follow how T cells responded to a trivalent subunit inactivated influenza vaccine, the researchers relied on deep quantitative profiling of the T cell receptor repertoire. Results the study describes overall, beyond this receptor: According to the authors, only a limited number of new T cells may be recruited by each seasonal influenza vaccination.

The library came from RT-PCR. The sequencer was an Illumina HiSeq 2500. TCRdb took the public reads, trimmed them with fastp at Q25, ran MiXCR for clone calling and kept in-frame beta chains. When rows share a CDR3 protein, they turn into one entry using the most common DNA and genes. The sample contains about 520,000 distinct CDR3 sequences, roughly 7.6% of them found a single time. The leading ten clones occupy about an eighth of the sample. In the germline V gene, CDR1 corresponds to SGDLS and CDR2 to YYNGEE. From cysteine to phenylalanine, the CDR3 is 16 amino acids long. The kept DNA is CDR3 alone, 48 bases in frame from the first base. The germline V end is reduced by 4 bases and the J end by 5 bases; junction bases left unmatched: 12.

The sequence joins TRBV9 to TRBJ2-1; 7 bases in between match TRBD2. The sequence was obtained from a man between 50 and 69 years old who received an inactivated influenza vaccine. Donor details come from another sample of the same person, matched by shared clones. This material consisted of PBMCs from blood, taken 23 months after vaccination. The CDR3 loop reads CASSPREASGHNEQFF. The bases read TGTGCCAGCAGCCCCCGGGAGGCTAGCGGTCACAATGAGCAGTTCTTC.